These 10 T cell receptor beta chains came from one sample sequenced in a study of human T cells and chemical hapten exposure. Time point denoted: patch test 2, 6 weeks after DPC sensitization. Treatment meaning: therapeutic diphenylcyclopropenone sensitization with weekly scalp DPC. TCRdb called the RACE reads again in MiXCR, with one record for every CDR3 protein. Of some 350,000 distinct CDR3 sequences in the sample, just under 6.5% were seen once. The sample consisted of whole blood, taken in connection with sensitization to the hapten diphenylcyclopropenone (DPC). All receptors come from a woman under 30 with alopecia areata. Some clones in this sample may be carry-over from other donors' samples.

This clonotype was detected a few times. J is TRBJ2-5 and V is TRBV4-1; possibly TRBD1 for D (5 bases). CDR1 is MGHRA, CDR2 YSYEKL, per germline. The CDR3 is 14 residues long. V lost 0 bases to trimming and J lost 6 bases, with 11 bases between them. The CDR3 DNA follows: TGCGCCAGCAGCCAAGATCGGCAGGGAAAGACCCAGTACTTC. Its translation is CASSQDRQGKTQYF.

This clonotype has a count of ten or more. The V call is TRBV28, the J call TRBJ2-6; D gene ambiguous. V was clipped by 3 bases and J by 1 base, with 16 bases between them. The CDR3 loop spans 18 amino acids. In germline, CDR1 is MDHEN, CDR2 SYDVKM. The CDR3: CASSFRPPVQSGANVLTF. CDR3 bases: TGTGCCAGCAGTTTCCGTCCTCCGGTCCAGTCTGGGGCCAACGTCCTGACTTTC. The full variable domain, rest sourced from reference TRBV28 and TRBJ2-6, is DVKVTQSSRYLVKRTGEKVFLECVQDMDHENMFWYRQDPGLGLRLIYFSYDVKMKEKGDIPEGYSVSREKKERFSLILESASTNQTSMYLCASSFRPPVQSGANVLTFGAGSRLTVL.

This clonotype was counted at least ten times. The chain recombines TRBV6-5 with TRBJ2-2; 7 nucleotides match TRBD2. Germline V gene sequence: CDR1 MNHEY, CDR2 SVGAGI. Unmatched junction bases numbered 7, after V lost 0 bases and J lost 6 bases. The CDR3 is 16 residues long. CDR3 DNA sequence: TGTGCCAGCAGTTACTCCCTTGGGGGAGGGTCCGGGGAGCTGTTTTTT. Protein sequence: CASSYSLGGGSGELFF.

This clonotype was detected many times. The V call is TRBV7-3, the J call TRBJ1-6; D not resolved. From germline, CDR1 is SGHTA and CDR2 FQGTGA. V lost 2 bases to trimming and J lost 6 bases, with 8 bases between them. This CDR3 has 14 residues. The CDR3 DNA reads as TGTGCCAGCAGCTTAGGTGGGATTAATTCACCCCTCCACTTT. It is translated as CASSLGGINSPLHF.

This clonotype turned up a few times. V usage is TRBV18 and J usage is TRBJ2-7, with D possibly matching TRBD2 (5 bases). The CDR3 spans 14 residues. V shed 0 bases and J shed 6 bases, with 12 bases lying between them. Germline assignment: CDR1 KGHSH and CDR2 LQKENI. CDR3 in amino acids: CASSPPGLAGEQYF. Here the CDR3 DNA reads TGTGCCAGCTCACCACCCGGGCTAGCAGGCGAGCAGTACTTC.

The table lists this clonotype with many counts. The V gene is TRBV9, the J gene TRBJ2-7; possibly TRBD1 or TRBD2 for D (5 bases each). This CDR3 has 14 amino acids. Trimming left V 0 bases short and J 2 bases short, with 9 bases between. Germline V lookup: CDR1 SGDLS, CDR2 YYNGEE. CDR3 sequence reads: CASSVGDGPYEQYF. As DNA, the CDR3 is TGTGCCAGCAGCGTAGGGGACGGTCCCTACGAGCAGTACTTC.

The table lists this clonotype with many counts. At one end, the junction sequence differs from germline, possibly due to a read error. The chain has TRBV27 and TRBJ1-1; unclear D gene. This CDR3 spans 14 amino acids. Looked up from germline, CDR1 is MNHEY and CDR2 is SMNVEV (reference sequence). CDR3 DNA: TGCGCCAGCAGTTTTGGGCAGGCGAACACTGAAGCTTTCTTT. Translating gives CASSFGQANTEAFF.

The chain employs TRBV20-1 and TRBJ2-3; TRBD1 might be the D (5 bases). The CDR3 loop spans 16 amino acids. V was cut by 0 bases and J by 8 bases, with 21 bases left in between. Looked up from germline, CDR1 is DFQATT and CDR2 is SNEGSKA (reference sequence). CDR3 sequence reads: CSARDEETADRGTQYF. As DNA, the CDR3 is TGCAGTGCTAGAGATGAAGAGACGGCTGACAGAGGTACGCAGTATTTT.

This clonotype was observed many times. This rearrangement joins TRBV6-6 to TRBJ1-2, with D uncertain. Trimming stripped 0 bases from V and 0 bases from J, with 14 bases between. Looked up from germline, CDR1 is MNHNY and CDR2 is SVGAGI (reference sequence). The CDR3 consists of 17 residues. CDR3 sequence reads: CASSYSAGQITNYGYTF. The CDR3 bases are TGTGCCAGCAGTTACTCGGCCGGGCAAATCACTAACTATGGCTACACCTTC.

At least ten counts were recorded for this clonotype. The rearrangement joins TRBV4-2 to TRBJ1-1; D is possibly TRBD1 (5 bases). The CDR3 sequence is 14 residues long. The V gene lost 0 bases and the J gene lost 4 bases, with 9 bases spanning the gap. Germline V lookup: CDR1 LGHNA, CDR2 YNFKEQ. The CDR3 sequence is CASSQDRVITEAFF. CDR3 DNA: TGTGCCAGCAGCCAAGACAGGGTGATCACTGAAGCTTTCTTT.